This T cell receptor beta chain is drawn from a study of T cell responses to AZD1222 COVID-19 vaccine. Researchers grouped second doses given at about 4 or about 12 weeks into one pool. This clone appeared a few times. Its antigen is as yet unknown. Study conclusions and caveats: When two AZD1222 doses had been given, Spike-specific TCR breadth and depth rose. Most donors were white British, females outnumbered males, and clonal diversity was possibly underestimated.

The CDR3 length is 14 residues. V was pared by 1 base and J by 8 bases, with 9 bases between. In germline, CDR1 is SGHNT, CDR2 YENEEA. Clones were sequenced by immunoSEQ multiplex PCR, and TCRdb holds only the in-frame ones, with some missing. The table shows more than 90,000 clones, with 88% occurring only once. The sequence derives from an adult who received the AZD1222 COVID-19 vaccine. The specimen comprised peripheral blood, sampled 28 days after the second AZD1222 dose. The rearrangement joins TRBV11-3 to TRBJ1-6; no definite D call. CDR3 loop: CASSLAGFDSPLHF. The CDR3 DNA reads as TGTGCCAGCAGCTTAGCTGGGTTCGATTCACCCCTCCACTTT.